The rows below give T cell receptor beta chains drawn from one sample of a study of blood T cell repertoires in COVID-19. The table came from immunoSEQ multiplex PCR; TCRdb's copy has only in-frame clones and leaves some out. The table lists around 250,000 clones, 80% to 90% of them singletons. Material: PBMCs or T cells enriched from blood (not recorded which). These receptor sequences come from a man younger than 35 who had recovered from COVID-19. Both conserved end residues are part of each CDR3. The order of the fields is J gene, V gene, D gene, clone size, CDR3 protein, CDR3 DNA. A D gene is named only where the DNA matches it firmly. Where a row states a size, it is once, few, many or the class of an expanded clone; other rows omit it.

j_call: TRBJ2-6
v_call: TRBV27
d_call: TRBD1
clone_size: once
cdr3_aa: CASSLAESGTVWANVLTF
cdr3_nt: TGTGCCAGCAGTTTAGCCGAATCCGGGACAGTCTGGGCCAACGTCCTGACTTTC

j_call: TRBJ1-5
v_call: TRBV5-8
d_call: .
clone_size: once
cdr3_aa: CASSLSLNQPQHF
cdr3_nt: TGTGCCAGCAGCTTGAGCCTGAATCAGCCCCAGCATTTT

j_call: TRBJ1-6
v_call: TRBV10-3
d_call: TRBD1
clone_size: .
cdr3_aa: CAISESQGAYNSPLHF
cdr3_nt: TGTGCCATCAGTGAGTCACAGGGGGCCTATAATTCACCCCTCCACTTT

j_call: TRBJ1-1
v_call: TRBV14
d_call: .
clone_size: .
cdr3_aa: CASSQVRGAGEAFF
cdr3_nt: TGTGCCAGCAGCCAAGTCCGGGGGGCAGGTGAAGCTTTCTTT

j_call: TRBJ2-7
v_call: TRBV19
d_call: .
clone_size: .
cdr3_aa: CASSNRAPEQYF
cdr3_nt: TGTGCCAGTAGTAACAGGGCTCCCGAGCAGTACTTC

j_call: TRBJ2-3
v_call: TRBV20-1
d_call: TRBD2
clone_size: .
cdr3_aa: CSASLTAGGLTDTQYF
cdr3_nt: TGCAGTGCTAGTCTGACTGCGGGAGGACTCACAGATACGCAGTATTTT

j_call: TRBJ1-2
v_call: TRBV18
d_call: TRBD1
clone_size: .
cdr3_aa: CASSTTGGNGYTF
cdr3_nt: TGTGCCAGCTCCACAACAGGGGGCAATGGCTACACCTTC

j_call: TRBJ2-7
v_call: TRBV11-2
d_call: TRBD2
clone_size: .
cdr3_aa: CASSPGVAGIYEQYF
cdr3_nt: TGTGCCAGCAGCCCCGGGGTAGCGGGAATCTACGAGCAGTACTTC

j_call: TRBJ1-2
v_call: TRBV3-1/TRBV3-2
d_call: .
clone_size: .
cdr3_aa: CASSQFTGSYGYTF
cdr3_nt: TGTGCCAGCAGCCAATTTACAGGGTCCTATGGCTACACCTTC

j_call: TRBJ2-1
v_call: TRBV19
d_call: TRBD2
clone_size: .
cdr3_aa: CASSAWTSRDNEQFF
cdr3_nt: TGTGCCAGTAGTGCTTGGACTAGCAGAGACAATGAGCAGTTCTTC

j_call: TRBJ1-2
v_call: TRBV6-5
d_call: .
clone_size: .
cdr3_aa: CASSYTVPENYGYTF
cdr3_nt: TGTGCCAGCAGTTACACCGTCCCAGAAAACTATGGCTACACCTTC

j_call: TRBJ1-5
v_call: TRBV20-1
d_call: .
clone_size: .
cdr3_aa: CSASVGTPHHQPQHF
cdr3_nt: TGCAGTGCTAGTGTTGGGACACCGCACCATCAGCCCCAGCATTTT

j_call: TRBJ2-1
v_call: TRBV18
d_call: TRBD1
clone_size: .
cdr3_aa: CASSQMGAAAGQGGSDSYNEQFF
cdr3_nt: TGTGCCAGCTCACAAATGGGAGCGGCCGCTGGACAGGGCGGCTCCGACTCCTACAATGAGCAGTTCTTC

j_call: TRBJ1-4
v_call: TRBV27
d_call: .
clone_size: .
cdr3_aa: CASSFQGANEKLFF
cdr3_nt: TGTGCCAGCAGTTTCCAGGGTGCTAATGAAAAACTGTTTTTT

j_call: TRBJ2-1
v_call: TRBV7-2
d_call: TRBD2
clone_size: once
cdr3_aa: CASSQGLAGHNEQFF
cdr3_nt: TGTGCCAGCAGCCAGGGGCTAGCGGGGCACAATGAGCAGTTCTTC

j_call: TRBJ2-7
v_call: TRBV11-1
d_call: TRBD1
clone_size: .
cdr3_aa: CASSFRRDRFYEQYF
cdr3_nt: TGTGCCAGCAGCTTTCGTCGGGACAGGTTCTACGAGCAGTACTTC

j_call: TRBJ2-4
v_call: TRBV28
d_call: TRBD2
clone_size: .
cdr3_aa: CASSGLAGGMRAKNIQYF
cdr3_nt: TGTGCCAGCAGCGGACTAGCGGGTGGAATGCGAGCCAAAAACATTCAGTACTTC

j_call: TRBJ1-2
v_call: TRBV30
d_call: TRBD1
clone_size: .
cdr3_aa: CAWSVGTGVPNYGYTF
cdr3_nt: TGTGCCTGGAGTGTGGGGACAGGGGTACCTAACTATGGCTACACCTTC

j_call: TRBJ2-5
v_call: TRBV5-1
d_call: .
clone_size: .
cdr3_aa: CASSLRGHPQETQYF
cdr3_nt: TGCGCCAGCAGCTTGCGCGGGCACCCGCAAGAGACCCAGTACTTC

j_call: TRBJ2-5
v_call: TRBV3-1/TRBV3-2
d_call: .
clone_size: .
cdr3_aa: CASSHLQETQYF
cdr3_nt: TGTGCCAGCAGCCACCTCCAAGAGACCCAGTACTTC

j_call: TRBJ2-3
v_call: TRBV10-3
d_call: .
clone_size: .
cdr3_aa: CAISESVGTDTQYF
cdr3_nt: TGTGCCATCAGTGAGTCCGTTGGCACAGATACGCAGTATTTT

j_call: TRBJ2-1
v_call: TRBV7-6
d_call: TRBD2
clone_size: .
cdr3_aa: CASSLVPPPSGDYNEQFF
cdr3_nt: TGTGCCAGCAGCTTAGTCCCCCCTCCGAGCGGGGATTACAATGAGCAGTTCTTC